The 5 T cell receptor beta chains listed next were all sequenced from one sample in a study of shared clonotypes between healthy human individuals. Only in-frame clones appear in the TCRdb table, and some are missing; sequencing was by immunoSEQ multiplex PCR. The repertoire holds about 2.4 million clones, with 93% as singletons. Sequencing was performed on naive CD4+ T cells from PBMCs. Subset here: CD45RA+ positively selected. Receptors were obtained from a man younger than 35 in good health. Some clones in this sample may be carry-over from other donors' samples.

The chain has TRBV2 and TRBJ1-4; tentatively, D is TRBD1 (5 bases). V lost 3 bases, J lost 8 bases, and 13 bases lay in between. The germline gives CDR1 SNHLY, CDR2 FYNNEI. The CDR3 runs to 14 residues. The CDR3 sequence: CASSDRGRVEKLFF. The CDR3 bases are TGTGCCAGCAGTGATAGGGGAAGGGTGGAAAAACTGTTTTTT.

This clone was seen a single time. The chain combines TRBV7-9 with TRBJ1-2; 8 positions match TRBD1. The CDR3 consists of 14 residues. Trimming cost V 5 bases and J 7 bases; bases outside gene matches: 9. The germline V gene encodes CDR1 SEHNR and CDR2 FQNEAQ (reference sequence). CDR3 amino acids: CASSLDRAQGGYTF. The CDR3 nucleotides read TGTGCCAGCAGCCTGGACAGGGCCCAAGGTGGCTACACCTTC.

The rearrangement joins TRBV25-1 to TRBJ1-2; D gene ambiguous. Germline loops: CDR1 MGHDK, CDR2 SYGVNS. The CDR3 totals 16 residues. V was clipped by 4 bases and J by 0 bases, with 15 bases between them. The CDR3 protein is CASSAPSGETNYGYTF. The CDR3 DNA sequence: TGTGCCAGCAGTGCCCCGTCGGGAGAGACTAACTATGGCTACACCTTC.

V and J are TRBV7-2 and TRBJ2-5; TRBD2 aligns across 9 bases. Germline V CDR1 and CDR2: SGHTA, FQGNSA. The CDR3 totals 18 residues. With 5 bases clipped from V and 5 bases from J, the junction kept 18 bases outside the gene matches. The CDR3 coding sequence is TGTGCCAGCAGCCCCCCCCGAGGTTCTAGCGGGGCGGCCGAGACCCAGTACTTC. Encoded protein: CASSPPRGSSGAAETQYF.

The chain recombines TRBV5-1 with TRBJ2-7; 7 bases are shared with TRBD2. Germline trimming cut 4 bases from V and 1 base from J; bases unmatched to any gene: 5. This CDR3 spans 14 amino acids. The germline V gene has CDR1 SGHRS and CDR2 YFSETQ. CDR3 loop: CASSGRDGSYEQYF. CDR3 DNA sequence: TGCGCCAGCAGCGGGAGGGACGGTTCCTACGAGCAGTACTTC.